These 11 T cell receptor beta chains came from one sample sequenced in a study of T-cell reconstitution after alpha-beta-depleted transplantation in children. Preparation of the TCRbeta library involved a method that used unique molecular identifiers. TCRdb independently ran MiXCR on the PCR reads; one entry per CDR3 protein. The profile shows just over 950,000 distinct CDR3 sequences, 25% to 35% of them singletons. Sequences were derived from PBMCs, mostly from graft donor cells, sampled 360 days after TCRalphabeta/CD19-depleted stem cell transplant. The source is a boy younger than two who had a stem cell transplant for SCID, so the T cells may come from the graft donor.

The rearrangement links TRBV20-1 to TRBJ1-5; tentative D call: TRBD1 (5 bases). V lost 6 bases and J 4 bases, leaving 10 bases between the germline ends. The CDR3 runs to 12 residues. Germline CDR1 is DFQATT and CDR2 is SNEGSKA (reference sequence). The CDR3 region is CSAGVPNQPQHF. The CDR3 DNA reads TGCAGTGCGGGGGTCCCGAATCAGCCCCAGCATTTT.

The chain uses TRBV7-6 and TRBJ1-5, with D perhaps matching TRBD1 (6 bases). Germline CDR1 SGHVS, CDR2 FNYEAQ. CDR3 size: 14 residues. V shed 4 bases and J shed 7 bases, with 14 bases lying between them. CDR3 nucleotide sequence: TGTGCCAGCAGCTCGAACCAGGGGAGCCAGCCCCAGCATTTT. Protein sequence: CASSSNQGSQPQHF.

This clonotype appeared a few times. The genes are TRBV15 and TRBJ2-3, with TRBD1 as a possible D gene (6 bases). The ends were cut back, 5 bases at V and 0 bases at J, with 12 bases in the middle. This CDR3 region has 15 residues. CDR1 and CDR2 from the germline V gene are LNHNV and YYDKDF (reference sequence). The CDR3 nucleotides are TGTGCCACCAGCGGCCGGACAGCGAGCACAGATACGCAGTATTTT. Amino acids: CATSGRTASTDTQYF.

This clonotype was seen a handful of times. V usage is TRBV5-1 and J usage is TRBJ2-5; 8 bases align to TRBD2. This CDR3 has 16 amino acids. Germline V gene sequence: CDR1 SGHRS, CDR2 YFSETQ. Trimming cost V 4 bases and J 4 bases; bases outside gene matches: 12. CDR3 amino acids: CASSPSLAAELETQYF. The DNA for the CDR3 is TGCGCCAGCAGCCCCTCACTAGCGGCGGAGTTAGAGACCCAGTACTTC.

The CDR3 sequence: CASSPRPRLPDTQYF. The CDR3 coding sequence is TGTGCCAGCAGCCCCCGGCCCCGGCTGCCAGATACGCAGTATTTT. The chain links TRBV12-3 or TRBV12-4 to TRBJ2-3; D is uncertain. Trimming pared 6 bases from V and 4 bases from J, leaving 17 bases between. This CDR3 is 15 amino acids long.

This clonotype was picked up a small number of times. This chain joins TRBV11-2 and TRBJ1-2; D is unclear. From germline, CDR1 is SGHAT and CDR2 FQNNGV. The V end lost 2 bases, the J end lost 4 bases, and 11 bases lay between the germline ends. CDR3 length equals 14 residues. The CDR3 is CASSLIAMTYGYTF. The DNA of the CDR3 is TGTGCCAGCAGCTTAATCGCTATGACCTATGGCTACACCTTC.

The chain uses TRBV10-1 and TRBJ2-1; tentative D call: TRBD1 (6 bases). The CDR3 contains 13 residues. The germline CDR1 and CDR2 sequences are WNHNN and SYGVQD (reference sequence). V dropped 4 bases and J dropped 5 bases, with 9 bases sitting between them. The CDR3 spells CASSAGQNNEQFF. The CDR3 region has the DNA TGCGCCAGCAGTGCCGGACAGAACAATGAGCAGTTCTTC.

This clonotype was observed a handful of times. V usage is TRBV7-9 and J usage is TRBJ2-3; 8 bases are a match to TRBD1. The CDR3 contains 16 residues. The V and J ends lost 1 base and 2 bases, in that order; junction bases with no gene match: 5. Germline loops: CDR1 SEHNR, CDR2 FQNEAQ (reference sequence). The DNA for the CDR3 is TGTGCCAGCAGCTTAGGGGACAGGCGGCTCACAGATACGCAGTATTTT. Translating gives CASSLGDRRLTDTQYF.

This sequence joins TRBV7-9 and TRBJ2-2, with a weak D call TRBD1 (5 bases). This CDR3 has 15 amino acids. Germline loops: CDR1 SEHNR, CDR2 FQNEAQ (reference sequence). V lost 6 bases to trimming and J lost 0 bases, with 11 bases between them. For the CDR3, the DNA is TGTGCCAGCAGGCCACAGGCAGCGAACACCGGGGAGCTGTTTTTT. Protein: CASRPQAANTGELFF. The full variable domain, with the rest looked up from reference TRBV7-9 and TRBJ2-2, is DTGVSQNPRHKITKRGQNVTFRCDPISEHNRLYWYRQTLGQGPEFLTYFQNEAQLEKSRLLSDRFSAERPKGSFSTLEIQRTEQGDSAMYLCASRPQAANTGELFFGEGSRLTVL.

The V and J genes are TRBV6-1 and TRBJ2-7, with TRBD2 identical over 7 bases. CDR1 is MNHNS, CDR2 SASEGT, per germline. V shed 6 bases and J 5 bases; nucleotides not matched to a gene: 13. The CDR3 runs to 15 residues. CDR3 sequence (DNA): TGTGCCAGCAGACGCCTACGCGGGGGTCGGGACGAGCAGTACTTC. Encoded protein: CASRRLRGGRDEQYF.

This clonotype was counted only a few times. The V call is TRBV5-1, the J call TRBJ2-2; D remains ambiguous. Germline V gives CDR1 SGHRS, CDR2 YFSETQ. The CDR3 is 14 residues long. The germline V and J ends were trimmed by 0 bases and 4 bases, with 7 bases remaining between them. The chain's CDR3 is CASSLDGSTGELFF. CDR3 DNA: TGCGCCAGCAGCTTGGACGGATCCACCGGGGAGCTGTTTTTT.